This T cell receptor (beta chain) was retrieved from a study of control samples from healthy donors and cancer patients. TCRdb keeps only in-frame clones here, not all; method: immunoSEQ multiplex PCR. Among about 94,000 clones, 90% were seen once, and the ten largest hold more than 3.5%. This sequence originates from a woman aged 18-30 years in good health. Sequencing was done on a sample of blood.

The CDR3 DNA is TGTGCCAGTAGTAGAGGGGTAGGGAGGGATCAAGCCGGGGAGCTGTTTTTT. The encoded protein is CASSRGVGRDQAGELFF. This chain uses TRBV19 with TRBJ2-2; TRBD2 matches 7 bases. Germline V gene data show CDR1 as LNHDA and CDR2 as SQIVND (reference sequence). This CDR3 is 17 amino acids long. The junction had 14 bases not matched to a gene; V was cut back by 4 bases and J by 6 bases.